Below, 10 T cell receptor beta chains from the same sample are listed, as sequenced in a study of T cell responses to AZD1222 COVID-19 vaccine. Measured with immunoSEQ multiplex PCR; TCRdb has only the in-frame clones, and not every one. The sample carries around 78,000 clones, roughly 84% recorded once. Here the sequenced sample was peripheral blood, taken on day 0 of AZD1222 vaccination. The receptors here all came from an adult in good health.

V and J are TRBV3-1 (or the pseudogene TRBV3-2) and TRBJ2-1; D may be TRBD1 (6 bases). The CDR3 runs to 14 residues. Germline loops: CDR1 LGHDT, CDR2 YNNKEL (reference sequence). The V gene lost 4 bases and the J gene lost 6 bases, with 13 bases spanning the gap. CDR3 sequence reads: CASSPGDRPNEQFF. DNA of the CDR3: TGTGCCAGCAGCCCCGGTGACAGGCCCAATGAGCAGTTCTTC.

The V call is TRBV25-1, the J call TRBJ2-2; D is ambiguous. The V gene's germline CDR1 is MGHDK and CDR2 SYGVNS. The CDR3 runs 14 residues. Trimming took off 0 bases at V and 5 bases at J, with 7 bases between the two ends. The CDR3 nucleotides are TGTGCCAGCAGTGAATATAGAGAGACCGGGGAGCTGTTTTTT. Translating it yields CASSEYRETGELFF.

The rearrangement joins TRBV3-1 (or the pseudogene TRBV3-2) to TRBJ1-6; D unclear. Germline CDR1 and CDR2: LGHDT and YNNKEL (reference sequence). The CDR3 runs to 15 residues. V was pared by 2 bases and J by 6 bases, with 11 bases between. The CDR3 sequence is CASSQNTLPNSPLHF. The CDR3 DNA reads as TGTGCCAGCAGCCAAAATACACTCCCTAATTCACCCCTCCACTTT.

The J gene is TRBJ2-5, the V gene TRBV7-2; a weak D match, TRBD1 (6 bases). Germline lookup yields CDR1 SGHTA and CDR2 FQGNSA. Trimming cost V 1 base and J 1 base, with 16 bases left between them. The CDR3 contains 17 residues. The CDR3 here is CASSLGSGTTLQETQYF. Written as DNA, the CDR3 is TGTGCCAGCAGCTTAGGGTCCGGGACAACCCTCCAAGAGACCCAGTACTTC.

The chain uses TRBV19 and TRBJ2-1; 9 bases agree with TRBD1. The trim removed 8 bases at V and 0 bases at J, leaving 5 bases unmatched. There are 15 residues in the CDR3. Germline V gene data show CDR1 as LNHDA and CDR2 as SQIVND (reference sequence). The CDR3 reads CASADRGSSYNEQFF. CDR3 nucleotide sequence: TGTGCCAGTGCGGACAGGGGAAGCTCCTACAATGAGCAGTTCTTC.

The CDR3 loop is CASSVMNDYEQYF. The CDR3 DNA is TGCGCCAGCAGCGTGATGAATGACTACGAGCAGTACTTC. The genes are TRBV5-1 and TRBJ2-7, with unresolved D. Germline V gene data show CDR1 as SGHRS and CDR2 as YFSETQ. This CDR3 spans 13 amino acids. V lost 4 bases, J lost 3 bases, and 11 bases lay in between.

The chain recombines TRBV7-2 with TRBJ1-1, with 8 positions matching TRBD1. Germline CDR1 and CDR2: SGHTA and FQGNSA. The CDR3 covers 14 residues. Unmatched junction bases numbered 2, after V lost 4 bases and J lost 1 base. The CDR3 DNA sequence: TGTGCCAGCAGCTGGGACAGGCAGAACACTGAAGCTTTCTTT. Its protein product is CASSWDRQNTEAFF.

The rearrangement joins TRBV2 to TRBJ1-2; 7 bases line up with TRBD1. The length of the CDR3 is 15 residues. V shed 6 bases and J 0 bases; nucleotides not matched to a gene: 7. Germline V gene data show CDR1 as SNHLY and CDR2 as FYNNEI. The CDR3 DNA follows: TGTGCCAGCAGCCTGGGACAGCTCGCTAACTATGGCTACACCTTC. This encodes CASSLGQLANYGYTF.

The CDR3 loop is CASSRGQPNTEAFF. DNA for the CDR3: TGTGCCAGCAGCCGGGGACAGCCAAACACTGAAGCTTTCTTT. This sequence joins TRBV7-9 and TRBJ1-1, with 7 bases matching TRBD1. Trimming cost V 5 bases and J 2 bases; bases outside gene matches: 5. Germline assignment: CDR1 SEHNR and CDR2 FQNEAQ (reference sequence). This CDR3 is 14 amino acids long.

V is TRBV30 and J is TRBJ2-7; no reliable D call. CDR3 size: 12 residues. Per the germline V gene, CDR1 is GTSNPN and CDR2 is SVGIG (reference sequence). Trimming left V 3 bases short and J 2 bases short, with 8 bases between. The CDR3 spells CAWRRGTYEQYF. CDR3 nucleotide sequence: TGTGCCTGGAGGAGAGGAACCTACGAGCAGTACTTC. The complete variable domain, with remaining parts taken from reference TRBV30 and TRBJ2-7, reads SQTIHQWPATLVQPVGSPLSLECTVEGTSNPNLYWYRQAAGRGLQLLFYSVGIGQISSEVPQNLSASRPQDRQFILSSKKLLLSDSGFYLCAWRRGTYEQYFGPGTRLTVT.